There are a few counts of the clone carrying this T cell receptor beta chain. The antigen is not known. The data derive from a study of cytomegalovirus exposure and HLA in healthy donors. Trimming took 7 bases from V and 9 from J; bases not matched to a gene: 5. The length of the CDR3 is 13 residues. The germline V gene encodes CDR1 ENHRY and CDR2 SYGVKD. Study-wide findings and caveats: A later analysis revealed that TCR association rates differed between HLA loci, peaking at DRB1 and bottoming out at HLA-C. A later analysis linked a missense DCLRE1C variant to TCR beta V- and J-gene trimming.

Primers for the PCR totalled 60 Vbeta and 13 Jbeta. Per the study methods: Per a later analysis, the number of unique TCR beta chains was approximately 80 million, of which around 10 million were shared. TCRdb's copy holds only in-frame clones and misses some; the assay was immunoSEQ multiplex PCR. The V and J calls and the clone size are those of that table, but D and trimming were determined from the DNA. The table includes about 140,000 clones, about 70% detected once. This clonotype originated in a man aged 25-45 years in good health and CMV-seropositive. The sequenced material came from PBMCs. The chain couples TRBV10-3 to TRBJ2-1, with TRBD2 matching 11 bases. The CDR3 DNA reads TGTGCCATCATGACTAGCGGGGAAACTGAGCAGTTCTTC. Residues: CAIMTSGETEQFF.